Included here is one TCR beta chain sequence, with context. What it recognizes is unknown. Time point meaning: blood at routine non-recurrence follow-up after resection. TCRdb reanalysed the 5' RACE reads using MiXCR and keeps one entry per CDR3 protein. The sample records about 120,000 distinct CDR3 sequences, 11% being singletons. These data come from a study of spatial heterogeneity in lung cancer. Broader study findings: Compared with follow-up, resection was when ubiquitous expanded tumor TCRs appeared in blood more.

The CDR3 consists of 14 residues. Trimming cost V 7 bases and J 5 bases; bases outside gene matches: 9. J is TRBJ2-7 and V is TRBV12-3 or TRBV12-4, with 9 bases matching TRBD2. Specimen: PBMCs, collected at follow-up. This receptor was identified in a female donor with early-stage non-small cell lung cancer. CDR3 sequence: CASTQLAGLHEQYF. CDR3 nucleotide sequence: TGTGCCAGCACCCAACTAGCGGGTCTACACGAGCAGTACTTC.